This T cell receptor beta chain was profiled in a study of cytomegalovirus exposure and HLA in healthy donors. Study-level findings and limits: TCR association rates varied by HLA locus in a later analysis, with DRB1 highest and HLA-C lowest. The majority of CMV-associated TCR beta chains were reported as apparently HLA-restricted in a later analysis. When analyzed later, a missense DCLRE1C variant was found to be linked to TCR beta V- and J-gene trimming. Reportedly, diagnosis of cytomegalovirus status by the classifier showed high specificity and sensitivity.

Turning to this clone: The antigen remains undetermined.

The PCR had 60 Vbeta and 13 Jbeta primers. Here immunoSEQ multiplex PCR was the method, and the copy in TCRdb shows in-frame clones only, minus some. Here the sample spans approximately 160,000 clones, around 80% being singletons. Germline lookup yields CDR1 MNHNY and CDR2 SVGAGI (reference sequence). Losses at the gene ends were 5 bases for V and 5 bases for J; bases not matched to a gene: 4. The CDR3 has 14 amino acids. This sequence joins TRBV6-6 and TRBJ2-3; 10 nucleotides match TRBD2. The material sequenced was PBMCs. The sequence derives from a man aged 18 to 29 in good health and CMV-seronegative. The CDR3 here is CASSLAGEVDTQYF. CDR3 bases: TGTGCCAGCAGTCTAGCGGGAGAGGTAGATACGCAGTATTTT.